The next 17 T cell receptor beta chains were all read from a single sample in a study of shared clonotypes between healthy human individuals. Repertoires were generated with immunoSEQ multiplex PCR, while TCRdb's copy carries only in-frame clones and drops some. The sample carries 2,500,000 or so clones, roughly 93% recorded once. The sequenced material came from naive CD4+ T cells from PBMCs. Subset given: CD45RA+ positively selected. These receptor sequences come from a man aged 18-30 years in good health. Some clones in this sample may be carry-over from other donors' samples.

The CDR3 sequence: CASSSRDRGLWGYTF. The CDR3 DNA reads TGTGCCAGCAGTTCCCGGGACAGGGGTTTGTGGGGCTACACCTTC. This sequence joins TRBV6-6 and TRBJ1-2; the match to TRBD1 covers 10 bases. Losses at the gene ends were 4 bases for V and 8 bases for J; bases not matched to a gene: 10. The CDR3 is 15 amino acids. Germline CDR1 is MNHNY and CDR2 is SVGAGI (reference sequence).

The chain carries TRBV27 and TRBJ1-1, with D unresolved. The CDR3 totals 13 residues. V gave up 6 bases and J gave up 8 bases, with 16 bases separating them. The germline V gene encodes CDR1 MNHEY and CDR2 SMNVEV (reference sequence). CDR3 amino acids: CASRRKGFGEAFF. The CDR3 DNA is TGTGCCAGCAGAAGAAAAGGCTTTGGGGAAGCTTTCTTT.

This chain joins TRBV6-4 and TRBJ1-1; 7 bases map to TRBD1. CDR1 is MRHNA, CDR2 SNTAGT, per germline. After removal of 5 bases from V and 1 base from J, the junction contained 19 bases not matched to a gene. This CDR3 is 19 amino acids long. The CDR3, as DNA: TGTGCCAGCAGTTTGCCCCTACGGGACAGACTCCAAGGGAACACTGAAGCTTTCTTT. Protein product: CASSLPLRDRLQGNTEAFF.

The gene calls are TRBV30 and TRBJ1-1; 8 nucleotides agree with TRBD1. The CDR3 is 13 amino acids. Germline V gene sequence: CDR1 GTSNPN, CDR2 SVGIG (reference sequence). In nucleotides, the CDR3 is TGTGCGGGGCGGGGGCAGGGGGCCTCTGAAGCTTTCTTT. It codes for CAGRGQGASEAFF. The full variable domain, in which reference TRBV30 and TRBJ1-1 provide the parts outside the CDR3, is SQTIHQWPATLVQPVGSPLSLECTVEGTSNPNLYWYRQAAGRGLQLLFYSVGIGQISSEVPQNLSASRPQDRQFILSSKKLLLSDSGFYLCAGRGQGASEAFFGQGTRLTVV.

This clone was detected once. This CDR3 reads CASSQVTSGNNEQFF. In DNA form, the CDR3 reads TGCGCCAGCAGCCAAGTGACTAGCGGGAACAATGAGCAGTTCTTC. The J gene is TRBJ2-1, the V gene TRBV4-3; 11 bases map to TRBD2. Germline values: CDR1 LGHNA, CDR2 YSLEER. CDR3 size: 15 residues. The trim removed 1 base at V and 5 bases at J, leaving 1 base unmatched.

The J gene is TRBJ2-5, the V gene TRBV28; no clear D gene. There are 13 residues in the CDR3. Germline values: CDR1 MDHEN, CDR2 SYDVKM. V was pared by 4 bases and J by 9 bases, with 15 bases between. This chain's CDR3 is CASSSTTSWAQYF. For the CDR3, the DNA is TGTGCCAGCAGTTCTACTACTTCTTGGGCCCAGTACTTC.

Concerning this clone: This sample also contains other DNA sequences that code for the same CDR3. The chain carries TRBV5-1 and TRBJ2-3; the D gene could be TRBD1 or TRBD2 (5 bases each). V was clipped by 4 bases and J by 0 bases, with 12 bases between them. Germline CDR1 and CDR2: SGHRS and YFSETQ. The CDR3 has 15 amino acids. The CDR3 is CASSAAGDSTDTQYF. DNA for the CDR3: TGCGCCAGCAGCGCAGCCGGGGACAGCACAGATACGCAGTATTTT. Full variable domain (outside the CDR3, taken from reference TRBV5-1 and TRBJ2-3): KAGVTQTPRYLIKTRGQQVTLSCSPISGHRSVSWYQQTPGQGLQFLFEYFSETQRNKGNFPGRFSGRQFSNSRSEMNVSTLELGDSALYLCASSAAGDSTDTQYFGPGTRLTVL.

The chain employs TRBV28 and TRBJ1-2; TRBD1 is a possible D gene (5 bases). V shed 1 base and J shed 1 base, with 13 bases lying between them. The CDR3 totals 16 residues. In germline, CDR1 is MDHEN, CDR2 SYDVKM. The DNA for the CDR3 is TGTGCCAGCAGTTTATTGACAGCGCAGCTTAACTATGGCTACACCTTC. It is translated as CASSLLTAQLNYGYTF.

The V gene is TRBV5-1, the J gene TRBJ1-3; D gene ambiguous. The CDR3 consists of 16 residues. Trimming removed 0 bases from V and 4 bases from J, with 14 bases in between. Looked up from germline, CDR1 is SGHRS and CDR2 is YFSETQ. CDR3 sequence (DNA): TGCGCCAGCAGCTTGGCATACACCGGAGGGGGAAACACCATATATTTT. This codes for CASSLAYTGGGNTIYF.

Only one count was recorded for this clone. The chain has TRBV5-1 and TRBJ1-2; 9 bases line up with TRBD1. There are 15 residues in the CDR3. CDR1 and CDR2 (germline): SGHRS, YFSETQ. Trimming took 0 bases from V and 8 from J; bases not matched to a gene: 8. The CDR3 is CASSLVPGQGGGYTF. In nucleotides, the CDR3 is TGCGCCAGCAGCTTGGTCCCGGGACAGGGTGGCGGCTACACCTTC.

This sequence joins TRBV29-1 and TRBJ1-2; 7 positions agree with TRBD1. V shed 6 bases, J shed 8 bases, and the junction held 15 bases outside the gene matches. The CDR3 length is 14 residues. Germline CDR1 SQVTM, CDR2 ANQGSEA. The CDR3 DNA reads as TGCAGCGTGCCGAAAGGGGGCACAGGGCCCGGCTACACCTTC. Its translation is CSVPKGGTGPGYTF.

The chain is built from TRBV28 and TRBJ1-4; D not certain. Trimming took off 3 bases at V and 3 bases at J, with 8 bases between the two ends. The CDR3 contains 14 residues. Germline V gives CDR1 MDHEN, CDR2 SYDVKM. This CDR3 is CASSFSGSNEKLFF. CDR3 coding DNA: TGTGCCAGCAGTTTTTCGGGGTCTAATGAAAAACTGTTTTTT.

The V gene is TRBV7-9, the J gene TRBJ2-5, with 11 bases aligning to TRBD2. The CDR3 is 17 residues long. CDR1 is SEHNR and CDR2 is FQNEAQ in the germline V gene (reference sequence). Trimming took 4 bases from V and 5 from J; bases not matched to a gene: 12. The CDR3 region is CASSSGITSGSHETQYF. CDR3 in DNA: TGTGCCAGCAGCTCAGGAATCACTAGCGGGAGTCATGAGACCCAGTACTTC.

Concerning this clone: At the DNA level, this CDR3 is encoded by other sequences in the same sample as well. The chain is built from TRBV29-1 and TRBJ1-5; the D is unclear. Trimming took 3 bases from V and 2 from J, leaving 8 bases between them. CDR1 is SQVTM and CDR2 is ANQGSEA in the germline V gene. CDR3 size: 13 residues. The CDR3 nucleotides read TGCAGCGTTGATACCGGGGGCAATCAGCCCCAGCATTTT. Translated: CSVDTGGNQPQHF.

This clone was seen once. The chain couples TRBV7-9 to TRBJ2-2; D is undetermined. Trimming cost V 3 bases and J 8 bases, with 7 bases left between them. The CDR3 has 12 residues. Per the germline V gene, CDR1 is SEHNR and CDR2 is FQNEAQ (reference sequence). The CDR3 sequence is CASSFKVGELFF. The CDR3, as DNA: TGTGCCAGCAGCTTTAAAGTAGGGGAGCTGTTTTTT.

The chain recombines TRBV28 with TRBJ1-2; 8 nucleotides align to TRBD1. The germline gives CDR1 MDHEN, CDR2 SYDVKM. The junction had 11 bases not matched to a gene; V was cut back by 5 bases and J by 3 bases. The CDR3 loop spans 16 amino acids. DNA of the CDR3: TGTGCCAGCAGTCTGACGGACAGGGCTGTCTACTATGGCTACACCTTC. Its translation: CASSLTDRAVYYGYTF.

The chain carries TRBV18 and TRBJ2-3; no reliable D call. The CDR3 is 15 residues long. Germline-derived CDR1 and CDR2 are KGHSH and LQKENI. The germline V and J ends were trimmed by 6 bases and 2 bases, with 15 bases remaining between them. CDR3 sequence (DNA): TGTGCCAGCTCTCCGGGTCCGGTTCCCACAGATACGCAGTATTTT. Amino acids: CASSPGPVPTDTQYF.